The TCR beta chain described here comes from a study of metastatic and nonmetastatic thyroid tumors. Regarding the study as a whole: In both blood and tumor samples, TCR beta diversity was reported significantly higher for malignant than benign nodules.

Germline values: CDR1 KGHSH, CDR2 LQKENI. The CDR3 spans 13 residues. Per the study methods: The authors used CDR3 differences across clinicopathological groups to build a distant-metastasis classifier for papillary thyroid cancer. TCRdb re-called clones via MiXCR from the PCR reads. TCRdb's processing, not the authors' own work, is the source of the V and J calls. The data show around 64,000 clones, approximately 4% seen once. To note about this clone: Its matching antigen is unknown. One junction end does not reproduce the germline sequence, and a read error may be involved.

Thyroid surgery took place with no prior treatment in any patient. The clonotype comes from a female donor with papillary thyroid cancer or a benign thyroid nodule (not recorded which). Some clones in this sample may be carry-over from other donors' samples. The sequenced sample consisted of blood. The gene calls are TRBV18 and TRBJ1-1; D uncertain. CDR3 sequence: CASSLGMNTGAFF. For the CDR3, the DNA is TGTGCCAGCTCGTTGGGGATGAACACTGGAGCTTTCTTT.